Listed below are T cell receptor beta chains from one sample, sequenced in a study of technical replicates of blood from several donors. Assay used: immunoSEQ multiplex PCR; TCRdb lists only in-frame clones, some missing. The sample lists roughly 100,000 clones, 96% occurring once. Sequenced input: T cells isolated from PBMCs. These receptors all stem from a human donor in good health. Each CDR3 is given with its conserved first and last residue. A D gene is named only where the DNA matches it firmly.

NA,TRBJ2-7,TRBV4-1,CASSQGSLQGPLAYEQYF,TGCGCCAGCAGCCAAGGTTCCCTCCAGGGCCCTCTCGCCTACGAGCAGTACTTC
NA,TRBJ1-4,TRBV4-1,CASRFATNEKLFF,TGCGCCTCCCGGTTCGCAACTAATGAAAAACTGTTTTTT
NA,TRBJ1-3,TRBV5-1,CASSFEGSGNTIYF,TGCGCCAGCAGCTTCGAGGGTTCGGGAAACACCATATATTTT
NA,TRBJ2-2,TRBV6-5,CASSYDRLDGELFF,TGTGCCAGCAGTTACGATAGACTCGATGGGGAGCTGTTTTTT
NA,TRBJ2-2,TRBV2,CASSKETSHTGELFF,TGTGCCAGCAGCAAAGAGACTAGTCACACCGGGGAGCTGTTTTTT
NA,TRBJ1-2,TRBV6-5,CASGGALGYTF,TGTGCCAGCGGGGGGGCGCTTGGCTACACCTTC
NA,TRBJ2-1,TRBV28,CASSPHKSPNEQFF,TGTGCCAGCAGTCCTCACAAGTCTCCTAATGAGCAGTTCTTC
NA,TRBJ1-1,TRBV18,CASSPSEHTEAFF,TGTGCCAGCTCACCGAGTGAGCACACTGAAGCTTTCTTT
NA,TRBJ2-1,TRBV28,CASSGRGEQFF,TGTGCCAGCAGTGGAAGGGGGGAGCAGTTCTTC
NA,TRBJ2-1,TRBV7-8,CASSFITVRQRYEQFF,TGTGCCAGCAGCTTCATCACAGTCCGGCAAAGGTATGAGCAGTTCTTC
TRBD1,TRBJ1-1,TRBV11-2,CASSLVEGAHTEAFF,TGTGCCAGCAGCTTAGTCGAGGGGGCACACACTGAAGCTTTCTTT
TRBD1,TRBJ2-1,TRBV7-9,CASSLPRTGVRVYNEQFF,TGTGCCAGCAGCTTGCCACGGACAGGGGTAAGGGTTTACAATGAGCAGTTCTTC
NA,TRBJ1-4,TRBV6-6,CASSREEKLFF,TGTGCCAGCAGTCGGGAGGAAAAACTGTTTTTT
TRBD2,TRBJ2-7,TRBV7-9,CASSSTSGDYEQYF,TGTGCCAGCAGCTCGACTAGCGGGGACTACGAGCAGTACTTC
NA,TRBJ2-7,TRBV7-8,CASSLGFLTYEQYF,TGTGCCAGCAGCTTAGGTTTCTTAACCTACGAGCAGTACTTC
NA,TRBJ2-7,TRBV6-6,CASRGRGSEQYF,TGTGCCAGCAGAGGGAGAGGCAGCGAGCAGTACTTC